This passage covers 12 T cell receptor beta chains from one sample sequenced in a study of glioma-infiltrating T cells. Using RNA template, CDR3s of TCR alpha and beta were amplified with iRepertoire arm-PCR. TCRdb re-called the multiplex PCR reads with MiXCR, one entry per CDR3 protein. The data show 300,000 to 450,000 distinct CDR3 sequences, less than 50% seen once. The sequenced sample consisted of glioma tissue, nonneoplastic brain tissue, or PBMCs (not recorded which). Source of these receptors: a human donor with low-grade glioma or glioblastoma, undergoing nonglioma brain surgery, or in good health (not recorded which).

V and J are TRBV5-4 and TRBJ2-3, with D maybe TRBD1 (5 bases). The CDR3 spans 15 residues. Looked up from germline, CDR1 is SGHNT and CDR2 is YYREEE (reference sequence). The V end was cut by 2 bases, the J end by 2 bases, with 12 bases between. CDR3: CASSFFPGITDTQYF. CDR3 bases: TGTGCCAGCAGCTTTTTTCCAGGGATCACAGATACGCAGTATTTT.

J is TRBJ2-1 and V is TRBV19; 8 bases are a match to TRBD1. Looked up from germline, CDR1 is LNHDA and CDR2 is SQIVND (reference sequence). The V segment lost 6 bases and the J segment 10 bases; nucleotides outside the gene matches: 8. The CDR3 runs 13 residues. DNA for the CDR3: TGTGCCAGTAGAAGACAGGGGAACGGGGAGCAGTTCTTC. Translation gives CASRRQGNGEQFF.

J is TRBJ2-3 and V is TRBV25-1; D is unclear. With 4 bases removed from V and 8 bases from J, the gap between germline ends came to 16 bases. This CDR3 has 14 amino acids. The V gene's germline CDR1 is MGHDK and CDR2 SYGVNS. For the CDR3, the DNA is TGTGCCAGCAGTGTAACCATGGGTGCAGGTACGCAGTATTTT. Protein: CASSVTMGAGTQYF.

This clonotype was found a few times. The chain recombines TRBV4-1 with TRBJ1-1; D gene ambiguous. The CDR3 extends over 15 amino acids. The germline V and J ends were trimmed by 0 bases and 3 bases, with 11 bases remaining between them. Germline V gene data show CDR1 as MGHRA and CDR2 as YSYEKL. The CDR3 sequence: CASSQDLSSYTEAFF. CDR3 DNA: TGCGCCAGCAGCCAAGATTTGTCCTCGTACACTGAAGCTTTCTTT.

This clonotype was counted between two and nine times. The chain employs TRBV6-1 and TRBJ2-7; TRBD1 aligns across 8 bases. Germline CDR1 reads MNHNS; CDR2 reads SASEGT. This CDR3 region has 16 residues. The junction had 11 bases not matched to a gene; V was cut back by 6 bases and J by 1 base. Here the CDR3 reads CASSLQGGRRSYEQYF. The CDR3 bases are TGTGCCAGCAGCCTACAGGGGGGTAGAAGGTCCTACGAGCAGTACTTC.

This clonotype was found a few times. The CDR3 here is CASSQRGQGGQPQHF. CDR3 nucleotides: TGTGCCAGCAGCCAAAGAGGACAGGGAGGTCAGCCCCAGCATTTT. The V call is TRBV3-1, the J call TRBJ1-5, with TRBD1 identical over 8 bases. Germline CDR1 is LGHDT and CDR2 is YNNKEL (reference sequence). With V trimmed by 2 bases and J by 6 bases, 6 bases remained unmatched. This CDR3 contains 15 residues. Full variable domain (rest looked up from reference TRBV3-1 and TRBJ1-5): DTAVSQTPKYLVTQMGNDKSIKCEQNLGHDTMYWYKQDSKKFLKIMFSYNNKELIINETVPNRFSPKSPDKAHLNLHINSLELGDSAVYFCASSQRGQGGQPQHFGDGTRLSIL.

Here the CDR3 reads CASSLQLAGGDNEQFF. CDR3 DNA sequence: TGTGCCAGCAGCCTCCAACTAGCGGGAGGGGACAATGAGCAGTTCTTC. The chain recombines TRBV2 with TRBJ2-1, with 13 bases lining up with TRBD2. Trimming cost V 6 bases and J 5 bases; bases outside gene matches: 7. The germline V gene has CDR1 SNHLY and CDR2 FYNNEI. The CDR3 consists of 16 residues. Variable domain in full (rest from reference TRBV2 and TRBJ2-1): EPEVTQTPSHQVTQMGQEVILRCVPISNHLYFYWYRQILGQKVEFLVSFYNNEISEKSEIFDDQFSVERPDGSNFTLKIRSTKLEDSAMYFCASSLQLAGGDNEQFFGPGTRLTVL.

This clonotype was seen a single time. V usage is TRBV12-3 or TRBV12-4 and J usage is TRBJ2-1; 10 bases are a match to TRBD2. The CDR3 has 16 residues. V gave up 0 bases and J gave up 4 bases; unmatched junction bases: 3. The CDR3 loop is CASSLAGTSVYNEQFF. The CDR3, as DNA: TGTGCCAGCAGTTTAGCCGGGACTAGCGTTTACAATGAGCAGTTCTTC.

In its sample, this clonotype was seen a few times. The CDR3 protein is CASSPSTHRGLYGYTF. CDR3 sequence (DNA): TGTGCCAGCAGCCCCTCAACCCACAGGGGGCTGTATGGCTACACCTTC. The chain employs TRBV7-9 and TRBJ1-2; 9 bases agree with TRBD1. V lost 5 bases to trimming and J lost 5 bases; unmatched junction nucleotides: 12. The length of the CDR3 is 16 residues. Germline values: CDR1 SEHNR, CDR2 FQNEAQ (reference sequence).

This clonotype was counted between two and nine times. The rearrangement links TRBV6-1 to TRBJ2-7; 8 bases match TRBD2. The J segment lost 1 base and the V segment lost 0 bases, leaving 11 bases of the junction unmatched. The CDR3 has 18 residues. Germline values: CDR1 MNHNS, CDR2 SASEGT. The CDR3 reads CASSEALGGAGASYEQYF. The CDR3 coding sequence is TGTGCCAGCAGTGAAGCGCTGGGGGGAGCGGGAGCTTCCTACGAGCAGTACTTC.

The gene calls are TRBV28 and TRBJ2-5, with no clear D. The CDR3 covers 14 residues. Trimming took 7 bases from V and 7 from J, leaving 19 bases between them. Germline loops: CDR1 MDHEN, CDR2 SYDVKM. The CDR3 protein is CASTPDEAPWTQYF. The CDR3 bases are TGTGCCAGCACCCCTGATGAAGCCCCATGGACCCAGTACTTC.

This clonotype has just a few counts. The chain employs TRBV6-5 and TRBJ2-5; TRBD2 matches at 9 bases. This CDR3 has 16 amino acids. The J segment lost 4 bases and the V segment lost 6 bases, leaving 12 bases of the junction unmatched. From germline, CDR1 is MNHEY and CDR2 SVGAGI. The CDR3 is CASSHWSISGRETQYF. Here the CDR3 DNA reads TGTGCCAGCAGCCACTGGTCGATTAGCGGGAGAGAGACCCAGTACTTC.